The clone carrying this TCR beta chain was picked up many times. Its matching antigen is unknown. Unique molecular identifiers were built into the TCRbeta library. TCRdb re-derived calls from the PCR reads in MiXCR, one entry per CDR3 protein. This sample has around 450,000 distinct CDR3 sequences, with around 15% found just once. These data belong to a study of T-cell reconstitution after alpha-beta-depleted transplantation in children. CDR3 length: 11 amino acids. V lost 7 bases to trimming and J lost 14 bases; unmatched junction nucleotides: 8. Germline CDR1 reads MNHEY; CDR2 reads SMNVEV (reference sequence). Study outcomes and limitations: It was reported that alpha-beta T cells came from several hundred expanded graft clones (about two months after transplant). Hyperexpanded clones declined; after one year, newly produced T cells mostly supplied diversity.

The TCR comes from a boy younger than two who had a stem cell transplant for Wiskott-Aldrich syndrome, so the T cells may come from the graft donor. The rearrangement joins TRBV27 to TRBJ2-1; TRBD2 aligns across 7 bases. This specimen consisted of PBMCs, mostly from graft donor cells, obtained 360 days after TCRalphabeta/CD19-depleted stem cell transplant. The DNA for the CDR3 is TGTGCCAGCATAGGTGGGGAGGGTGAGTTCTTC. It specifies CASIGGEGEFF.